These 18 T cell receptor beta chains were sequenced from one sample in a study of T-cell reconstitution after alpha-beta-depleted transplantation in children. This sample's TCRbeta library carried unique molecular identifier barcodes. TCRdb analysed the PCR reads with MiXCR anew, one entry per CDR3 protein. The sample has more than 300,000 distinct CDR3 sequences; roughly 15% are singletons. The sequencing used PBMCs, mostly from graft donor cells, collected 360 days after TCRalphabeta/CD19-depleted stem cell transplant. These receptors were collected from a male patient between 2 and 10 years old who had a stem cell transplant for acute lymphoblastic leukemia, so the T cells may come from the graft donor.

This clonotype was observed at least ten times. The rearrangement links TRBV11-1 to TRBJ2-1; 7 bases agree with TRBD2. The germline gives CDR1 SGHAT, CDR2 FQDESV (reference sequence). CDR3 length: 16 amino acids. The V segment lost 5 bases and the J segment 0 bases; nucleotides outside the gene matches: 7. The CDR3 nucleotides are TGTGCCAGCAGCCCTACCGGGACTAACTCCTACAATGAGCAGTTCTTC. Encoded protein: CASSPTGTNSYNEQFF.

The V call is TRBV5-1, the J call TRBJ1-2; TRBD1 agrees at 7 bases. CDR3 size: 16 residues. Trimming removed 1 base from V and 6 bases from J; junction bases left unmatched: 12. Germline V gene lookup returns CDR1 SGHRS and CDR2 YFSETQ. CDR3 loop: CASSLSRGPLSDGYTF. In DNA form, the CDR3 reads TGCGCCAGCAGCTTGAGTAGGGGGCCACTTTCGGATGGCTACACCTTC.

The chain recombines TRBV6-5 with TRBJ1-6; no definite D call. Between the trimmed V and J ends, which lost 4 bases and 10 bases, there was a span of 17 bases. Germline V gene sequence: CDR1 MNHEY, CDR2 SVGAGI. The CDR3 has 15 residues. Here the CDR3 DNA reads TGTGCCAGCAGTTTGGATCGCGGGGTAGACTCACCCCTCCACTTT. Translating it yields CASSLDRGVDSPLHF.

This clonotype showed up just a few times. V and J are TRBV12-3 or TRBV12-4 and TRBJ1-4; possible D gene TRBD1, 5 bases. Trimming took off 2 bases at V and 6 bases at J, with 10 bases between the two ends. The CDR3 contains 14 residues. CDR3 DNA sequence: TGTGCCAGCAGTTTATGGCAGGGTGATGAAAAACTGTTTTTT. It specifies CASSLWQGDEKLFF.

About this clonotype itself: This may stem from a read error, because a much larger clone lies one nucleotide away. The rearrangement links TRBV12-3 or TRBV12-4 to TRBJ2-3; D might be TRBD1 or TRBD2, each matching 5 bases. This CDR3 contains 17 residues. CDR3 sequence (DNA): TGTGCCAGCAGTCCATACGTGACGACAGCTAGCATAGATACGCAGTATTTT. Amino acids: CASSPYVTTASIDTQYF.

This clonotype was observed once. The CDR3 ends on some other residue instead of the conserved phenylalanine or tryptophan, so this is likely a read error. The CDR3 DNA is TGTGCCACCAGCAGAGATCCTGCTACAGGGGGTGGCACTGAAGCTTTCGTT. Encoded protein: CATSRDPATGGGTEAFV. The J gene is TRBJ1-1, the V gene TRBV15, with 8 bases lining up with TRBD1. V was clipped by 0 bases and J by 4 bases; unmatched bases: 10. There are 17 residues in the CDR3. The V gene's germline CDR1 is LNHNV and CDR2 YYDKDF (reference sequence).

The sample holds a few counts of this clonotype. This chain uses TRBV7-4 with TRBJ2-7; possible D gene TRBD2, 6 bases. The V and J ends lost 3 bases and 1 base respectively, with 19 bases between them. The CDR3 extends over 17 amino acids. Germline V CDR1 and CDR2: SGHVT, SQSDAQ. The DNA for the CDR3 is TGTGCCAGCAGCTTTTATGCGGGACTGCCCTTTTCCTACGAGCAGTACTTC. Its protein is CASSFYAGLPFSYEQYF. Using reference TRBV7-4 and TRBJ2-7 for the parts outside the CDR3, the full variable domain is GAGVSQSPRYKVAKRGRDVALRCDSISGHVTLYWYRQTLGQGSEVLTYSQSDAQRDKSGRPSGRFSAERPERSVSTLKIQRTEQGDSAVYLCASSFYAGLPFSYEQYFGPGTRLTVT.

The chain recombines TRBV10-3 with TRBJ2-3; D is perhaps TRBD1 or TRBD2 (5 bases each). Germline CDR1 ENHRY, CDR2 SYGVKD. The CDR3 loop spans 14 amino acids. Trimming left V 6 bases short and J 4 bases short, with 14 bases between. In DNA form, the CDR3 reads TGTGCCATCAGCGGGACCCGGGCGGCAGATACGCAGTATTTT. Its translation: CAISGTRAADTQYF.

This clonotype was counted between two and nine times. The CDR3 DNA reads TGTGCCATCAGTGAGTTTTACGGACTAGATAGCAATCAGCCCCAGCATTTT. Its protein is CAISEFYGLDSNQPQHF. This chain joins TRBV10-3 and TRBJ1-5; D gene ambiguous. V was cut by 1 base and J by 0 bases, with 13 bases left in between. The CDR3 totals 17 residues. Germline loops: CDR1 ENHRY, CDR2 SYGVKD.

The rearrangement joins TRBV15 to TRBJ2-3; the D is unclear. This CDR3 has 14 amino acids. CDR1 and CDR2 from the germline V gene are LNHNV and YYDKDF (reference sequence). V was pared by 0 bases and J by 5 bases, with 9 bases between. The CDR3 nucleotides are TGTGCCACCAGCAGAGAAGGCCGCGGAGATACGCAGTATTTT. It encodes CATSREGRGDTQYF.

This clonotype appeared many times. The V and J genes are TRBV5-1 and TRBJ2-5; D gene unclear. The ends were cut back, 1 base at V and 0 bases at J, with 10 bases in the middle. CDR1 and CDR2 (germline): SGHRS, YFSETQ. The CDR3 spans 15 residues. DNA for the CDR3: TGCGCCAGCAGCTTGTTCCCAAGCGACCAAGAGACCCAGTACTTC. Translating it yields CASSLFPSDQETQYF.

DNA for the CDR3: TGTGCCAGCAGTTACCGGACAGGGAGGGGGTTCTCCTACGAGCAGTACTTC. Protein sequence: CASSYRTGRGFSYEQYF. The V gene is TRBV6-2 or TRBV6-3, the J gene TRBJ2-7, with D possibly matching TRBD1 (8 bases). The ends were cut back, 2 bases at V and 0 bases at J, with 17 bases in the middle. CDR3 length: 17 amino acids. CDR1 and CDR2 from the germline V gene are MNHEY and SVGEGT.

This clonotype was seen only a few times. Germline and junction disagree at one end, which may indicate a read error. The chain has TRBV7-7 and TRBJ2-5; TRBD2 matches 8 bases. The CDR3 length is 17 residues. CDR1 is SSHAT, CDR2 FNYEAQ, per germline (reference sequence). CDR3: CASSLRPRSGRYETQYF. CDR3 DNA sequence: TGTGCTAGCAGCTTACGCCCCCGGAGCGGGAGATACGAGACCCAGTACTTC.

The chain uses TRBV5-1 and TRBJ2-3; TRBD1 might be the D (6 bases). The germline V gene encodes CDR1 SGHRS and CDR2 YFSETQ. The length of the CDR3 is 15 residues. Trimming stripped 4 bases from V and 6 bases from J, with 18 bases between. This chain's CDR3 is CASSLSQGRVDTQYF. The CDR3 region has the DNA TGCGCCAGCAGCCTTTCACAGGGCCGTGTGGATACGCAGTATTTT.

This clonotype showed up many times. V is TRBV5-5 and J is TRBJ2-7; perhaps TRBD1 as D (6 bases). The CDR3 extends over 13 amino acids. V lost 3 bases to trimming and J lost 11 bases, with 18 bases between them. Germline CDR1 reads SGHKS; CDR2 reads YYEKEE (reference sequence). The CDR3 region is CASSSHLGQKEYF. The CDR3 nucleotides read TGTGCCAGCAGCTCCCACCTAGGACAGAAGGAGTACTTC. Full variable domain (rest looked up from reference TRBV5-5 and TRBJ2-7): DAGVTQSPTHLIKTRGQQVTLRCSPISGHKSVSWYQQVLGQGPQFIFQYYEKEERGRGNFPDRFSARQFPNYSSELNVNALLLGDSALYLCASSSHLGQKEYFGPGTRLTVT.

This clonotype was seen a handful of times. The chain uses TRBV11-2 and TRBJ2-3; 14 bases align to TRBD2. The junction had 5 bases not matched to a gene; V was cut back by 0 bases and J by 6 bases. Looked up from germline, CDR1 is SGHAT and CDR2 is FQNNGV. This CDR3 spans 17 amino acids. The CDR3 bases are TGTGCCAGCAGCTTAGATCCCGGGACTAGCGGGAGTGATACGCAGTATTTT. It translates to CASSLDPGTSGSDTQYF.

The chain combines TRBV5-8 with TRBJ2-1, with no clear D. This CDR3 is 14 amino acids long. Trimming removed 0 bases at V and 2 bases at J, with 6 bases between. Germline lookup yields CDR1 SGHTS and CDR2 YDEGEE. The CDR3 DNA follows: TGTGCCAGCAGCTTGGCACTCACCTACAATGAGCAGTTCTTC. Protein: CASSLALTYNEQFF.

This clonotype has more than one count but fewer than ten. The rearrangement joins TRBV4-1 to TRBJ2-1; 7 nucleotides line up with TRBD2. The CDR3 covers 15 residues. With V trimmed by 3 bases and J by 5 bases, 7 bases remained unmatched. Germline V gene data show CDR1 as MGHRA and CDR2 as YSYEKL. The CDR3 nucleotides are TGCGCCAGCAGCCATGACAGCGGGACGAACAATGAGCAGTTCTTC. It codes for CASSHDSGTNNEQFF.